These 25 T cell receptor beta chains originate from one sample sequenced in a study of CD8 T cells in ankylosing spondylitis. MiXCR was run by TCRdb on the 5' RACE reads, yielding one entry per CDR3 protein. This sample has fewer than 250,000 distinct CDR3 sequences, with roughly 24% found just once. The sample consisted of blood, either unsorted or a sorted T cell fraction (not recorded which). The receptor set was obtained from a male donor with ankylosing spondylitis or in good health (not recorded which).

The V call is TRBV12-3 or TRBV12-4, the J call TRBJ2-5; 10 nucleotides align to TRBD1. The CDR3 is 17 amino acids. V was pared by 5 bases and J by 6 bases, with 15 bases of the junction left unmatched. CDR3 protein: CASSTRPGQGTVQTQYF. As DNA, the CDR3 is TGTGCCAGCAGTACCAGACCGGGACAGGGGACGGTACAGACCCAGTACTTC.

This clonotype was recorded many times. The chain recombines TRBV5-8 with TRBJ1-6; 9 bases are a match to TRBD1. The CDR3 is made up of 15 amino acids. The germline V gene encodes CDR1 SGHTS and CDR2 YDEGEE. V shed 4 bases, J shed 7 bases, and the junction held 6 bases outside the gene matches. CDR3 coding DNA: TGTGCCAGCAGCGTACCGGGACAGGGAAATTCACCCCTCCACTTT. As protein: CASSVPGQGNSPLHF.

This clonotype was observed at least ten times. The chain combines TRBV20-1 with TRBJ2-7; possible D gene TRBD1, 6 bases. The CDR3 is 14 amino acids. V lost 5 bases to trimming and J lost 2 bases, with 16 bases between them. In germline, CDR1 is DFQATT, CDR2 SNEGSKA (reference sequence). The DNA of the CDR3 is TGCAGTGCTGATAACCGACAGGCCCCCTACGAGCAGTACTTC. Protein: CSADNRQAPYEQYF.

The chain is built from TRBV12-3 or TRBV12-4 and TRBJ2-5; 8 bases agree with TRBD2. The CDR3 is 14 residues long. Trimming removed 3 bases from V and 2 bases from J; junction bases left unmatched: 2. This chain's CDR3 is CASSFSGAQETQYF. For the CDR3, the DNA is TGTGCCAGCAGTTTTAGCGGGGCACAAGAGACCCAGTACTTC.

This clonotype was picked up one time. This chain links TRBV9 with TRBJ2-1, with TRBD1 as a possible D gene (5 bases). Trimming took 0 bases from V and 5 from J, leaving 12 bases between them. CDR1 is SGDLS and CDR2 is YYNGEE in the germline V gene. CDR3 length equals 15 residues. In nucleotides, the CDR3 is TGTGCCAGCAGCGTAGCCCCTAGGGGCGACAATGAGCAGTTCTTC. Translated, it gives CASSVAPRGDNEQFF.

This clonotype was recorded many times. The chain carries TRBV12-3 or TRBV12-4 and TRBJ1-2, with 8 nucleotides matching TRBD1. Trimming removed 5 bases from V and 0 bases from J; junction bases left unmatched: 2. This CDR3 is 14 amino acids long. This chain's CDR3 is CASSGTGPNYGYTF. The CDR3 DNA is TGTGCCAGCAGTGGGACAGGACCTAACTATGGCTACACCTTC.

There are many counts of this clonotype. The chain uses TRBV7-9 and TRBJ2-1; D gene unclear. Germline CDR1 is SEHNR and CDR2 is FQNEAQ (reference sequence). CDR3 length: 15 residues. Trimming pared 5 bases from V and 0 bases from J, leaving 11 bases between. CDR3 sequence: CASSARSPSYNEQFF. In DNA, the CDR3 is TGTGCCAGCAGCGCCAGGAGCCCCTCCTACAATGAGCAGTTCTTC.

The chain carries TRBV29-1 and TRBJ2-2; D not certain. Germline-derived CDR1 and CDR2 are SQVTM and ANQGSEA. This CDR3 spans 11 amino acids. Trimming left V 4 bases short and J 4 bases short, with 4 bases between. CDR3 sequence: CSVAGTGELFF. CDR3 nucleotide sequence: TGCAGCGTTGCTGGCACCGGGGAGCTGTTTTTT.

There are many counts of this clonotype. This rearrangement joins TRBV9 to TRBJ1-1; the match to TRBD1 covers 7 bases. This CDR3 is 14 amino acids long. J lost 2 bases, V lost 4 bases, and 5 bases had no gene match. Germline loops: CDR1 SGDLS, CDR2 YYNGEE. The CDR3 DNA sequence: TGTGCCAGCAGCCGACAGGGAGGAAACACTGAAGCTTTCTTT. Residues: CASSRQGGNTEAFF. The full variable domain, with the rest looked up from reference TRBV9 and TRBJ1-1, is DSGVTQTPKHLITATGQRVTLRCSPRSGDLSVYWYQQSLDQGLQFLIQYYNGEERAKGNILERFSAQQFPDLHSELNLSSLELGDSALYFCASSRQGGNTEAFFGQGTRLTVV.

The rearrangement joins TRBV6-5 to TRBJ1-2, with D maybe TRBD1 (5 bases). The germline V gene has CDR1 MNHEY and CDR2 SVGAGI. This CDR3 spans 12 amino acids. V lost 7 bases and J lost 7, with 13 bases in between. The CDR3: CASTSAGSGYTF. DNA of the CDR3: TGTGCCAGCACGTCGGCAGGGTCTGGCTACACCTTC.

There are many counts of this clonotype. In nucleotides, the CDR3 is TGCGCCAGCAGCCCGGGACTCGTCACGACTAGCACAGATACGCAGTATTTT. Its protein product is CASSPGLVTTSTDTQYF. The chain links TRBV5-1 to TRBJ2-3, with a weak D call TRBD2 (6 bases). This CDR3 spans 17 amino acids. Germline V lookup: CDR1 SGHRS, CDR2 YFSETQ. V lost 4 bases, J lost 0 bases, and 18 bases lay in between.

The chain joins TRBV7-3 to TRBJ2-1; the match to TRBD2 covers 7 bases. Germline V gene data show CDR1 as SGHTA and CDR2 as FQGTGA. After removal of 2 bases from V and 7 bases from J, the junction contained 8 bases not matched to a gene. The CDR3 extends over 15 amino acids. In DNA form, the CDR3 reads TGTGCCAGCAGCTTAGCGGGAGTAGGTTTGAATGAGCAGTTCTTC. It translates to CASSLAGVGLNEQFF. Supplemented by reference TRBV7-3 and TRBJ2-1, the full variable domain reads GAGVSQTPSNKVTEKGKYVELRCDPISGHTALYWYRQSLGQGPEFLIYFQGTGAADDSGLPNDRFFAVRPEGSVSTLKIQRTERGDSAVYLCASSLAGVGLNEQFFGPGTRLTVL.

This clonotype turned up a few times. The chain has TRBV20-1 and TRBJ1-5, with no clear D. This CDR3 is built from 15 residues. Germline assignment: CDR1 DFQATT and CDR2 SNEGSKA (reference sequence). V gave up 3 bases and J gave up 0 bases, with 12 bases separating them. This chain's CDR3 is CSARASTYSNQPQHF. The CDR3 bases are TGCAGTGCTAGGGCATCTACTTATAGCAATCAGCCCCAGCATTTT.

The V gene is TRBV20-1, the J gene TRBJ2-3; 9 bases agree with TRBD2. Germline V gene sequence: CDR1 DFQATT, CDR2 SNEGSKA (reference sequence). This CDR3 has 13 residues. The CDR3 spells CSALAGLTDTQYF. Here the CDR3 DNA reads TGCAGCGCCCTAGCGGGACTCACAGATACGCAGTATTTT.

This clonotype was seen many times. This sequence joins TRBV7-9 and TRBJ1-3; 10 nucleotides match TRBD1. The V gene end was trimmed by 6 bases and the J gene end by 1 base; junction bases not matched to a gene: 6. This CDR3 spans 16 amino acids. Germline V lookup: CDR1 SEHNR, CDR2 FQNEAQ (reference sequence). CDR3 protein: CASRAGTGVSGNTIYF. Written as DNA, the CDR3 is TGTGCCAGCAGGGCCGGGACAGGGGTATCTGGAAACACCATATATTTT. Full variable domain (outside the CDR3, taken from reference TRBV7-9 and TRBJ1-3): DTGVSQNPRHKITKRGQNVTFRCDPISEHNRLYWYRQTLGQGPEFLTYFQNEAQLEKSRLLSDRFSAERPKGSFSTLEIQRTEQGDSAMYLCASRAGTGVSGNTIYFGEGSWLTVV.

The rearrangement uses TRBV12-3 or TRBV12-4 and TRBJ2-1; possibly TRBD1 for D (6 bases). Between the trimmed V and J ends, which lost 1 base and 3 bases, there was a span of 10 bases. This CDR3 contains 15 residues. CDR3 in DNA: TGTGCCAGCAGTTTAGGGCGGACAGACTACAATGAGCAGTTCTTC. Translated: CASSLGRTDYNEQFF.

The V and J genes are TRBV5-6 and TRBJ2-3, with 8 bases aligning to TRBD1. CDR3 size: 16 residues. Per the germline V gene, CDR1 is SGHDT and CDR2 is YYEEEE. V shed 4 bases, J shed 2 bases, and the junction held 9 bases outside the gene matches. CDR3 bases: TGTGCCAGCAGCCCACAGGGGGGATCTTACACAGATACGCAGTATTTT. This codes for CASSPQGGSYTDTQYF.

This clonotype was detected ten times or more. V gene TRBV6-5 combines with J gene TRBJ1-6; D is undetermined. The V end was cut by 0 bases, the J end by 7 bases, with 10 bases between. The CDR3 runs 15 residues. Per the germline V gene, CDR1 is MNHEY and CDR2 is SVGAGI. In DNA, the CDR3 is TGTGCCAGCAGTTACTCGGCCGGACGCAATTCACCCCTCCACTTT. Translated, it gives CASSYSAGRNSPLHF.

This clonotype was detected many times. This rearrangement joins TRBV5-1 to TRBJ2-2; 10 bases agree with TRBD2. Germline CDR1 reads SGHRS; CDR2 reads YFSETQ. Trimming removed 2 bases from V and 3 bases from J; junction bases left unmatched: 16. CDR3 length: 20 amino acids. The CDR3 bases are TGCGCCAGCAGCTTCCAGACTAGCGGGCTACTGAGAAGCGACACCGGGGAGCTGTTTTTT. Protein sequence: CASSFQTSGLLRSDTGELFF. The whole variable domain, filled in from reference TRBV5-1 and TRBJ2-2, reads KAGVTQTPRYLIKTRGQQVTLSCSPISGHRSVSWYQQTPGQGLQFLFEYFSETQRNKGNFPGRFSGRQFSNSRSEMNVSTLELGDSALYLCASSFQTSGLLRSDTGELFFGEGSRLTVL.

CDR3 amino acids: CATSDSQTGGGGTQYF. DNA of the CDR3: TGTGCCACCAGTGATTCCCAGACAGGGGGGGGTGGTACGCAGTATTTT. The chain carries TRBV24-1 and TRBJ2-3; 9 nucleotides line up with TRBD1. The CDR3 is 16 residues long. Germline CDR1 reads KGHDR; CDR2 reads SFDVKD. The junction had 10 bases not matched to a gene; V was cut back by 2 bases and J by 8 bases.

This chain connects TRBV10-3 to TRBJ2-5; the match to TRBD2 covers 13 bases. V was pared by 3 bases and J by 4 bases, with 11 bases of the junction left unmatched. This CDR3 spans 18 amino acids. Germline V gives CDR1 ENHRY, CDR2 SYGVKD. The CDR3 DNA reads TGTGCCATCAGTGATGCCCCGGGACTAGCGGGAATGGGAGAGACCCAGTACTTC. Translated: CAISDAPGLAGMGETQYF.

This chain links TRBV10-3 with TRBJ2-7; no definite D call. Germline-derived CDR1 and CDR2 are ENHRY and SYGVKD. The CDR3 runs to 16 residues. Trimming took 5 bases from V and 4 from J, leaving 21 bases between them. In DNA form, the CDR3 reads TGTGCCATCAGTACGAGGAGTGGGGATCGACCGTACGAGCAGTACTTC. It yields the protein CAISTRSGDRPYEQYF.

V and J are TRBV20-1 and TRBJ2-7; TRBD1 aligns across 8 bases. CDR3 size: 13 residues. V was pared by 1 base and J by 5 bases, with 4 bases of the junction left unmatched. Per the germline V gene, CDR1 is DFQATT and CDR2 is SNEGSKA (reference sequence). The CDR3 here is CSARGQGKHEQYF. In nucleotides, the CDR3 is TGCAGTGCTAGAGGACAGGGGAAGCACGAGCAGTACTTC.

This clonotype was seen at least ten times. The CDR3 bases are TGTGCCAGCAGTTACTCGGACAGGGGGCAAGGAGAGACCCAGTACTTC. It codes for CASSYSDRGQGETQYF. The rearrangement joins TRBV6-5 to TRBJ2-5, with TRBD1 identical over 11 bases. The CDR3 has 16 residues. After removal of 0 bases from V and 4 bases from J, the junction contained 4 bases not matched to a gene. Germline CDR1 is MNHEY and CDR2 is SVGAGI.

This clonotype occurred a few times. The gene calls are TRBV2 and TRBJ2-3, with D hard to call. Germline-derived CDR1 and CDR2 are SNHLY and FYNNEI. V lost 2 bases to trimming and J lost 4 bases, with 7 bases between them. The CDR3 loop spans 13 amino acids. The CDR3 reads CASSEIRADTQYF. In nucleotides, the CDR3 is TGTGCCAGCAGTGAAATCAGAGCAGATACGCAGTATTTT.